This T cell receptor (beta chain) was profiled in a study of blood T cells in healthy people across ages. Study-level background: With template switching, about one barcoded beta molecule was captured per two T cells.

This CDR3 is 14 amino acids long. Germline V gives CDR1 LNHNV, CDR2 YYDKDF (reference sequence). Study findings and constraints: Diversity estimates from one million T cells were considered underestimates.

This clonotype showed up just a few times. Antigen specificity is unknown. PCR was performed a second time for about 6 to 12 cycles using a sample-barcoded 5' primer and a J-beta primer mix. TCRdb fed the 5' RACE reads into MiXCR, producing one record per CDR3 protein. The sample contains some 320,000 distinct CDR3 sequences, 25% to 30% of which appear only once. The TCR was taken from a woman in her seventies in good health. The genes are TRBV15 and TRBJ2-5; a possible D gene is TRBD2 (5 bases). The J call may be mistaken, given a closer DNA end match to TRBJ2-7. Sample: blood. The CDR3 region is CATSREGLAYEQYF. In DNA form, the CDR3 reads TGTGCCACCAGCAGAGAGGGCCTAGCTTACGAGCAGTACTTC.